Listed below are T cell receptor beta chains from one sample, sequenced in a study of a mutant IDH1 vaccine in newly diagnosed glioma. The antigens these receptors bind are not known. The method was immunoSEQ multiplex PCR; TCRdb's version includes in-frame clones alone and lacks a portion of them. The data show about 58,000 clones, roughly 81% seen once. Sequenced material: PBMCs, taken from a glioma patient whose treatment included an IDH1 peptide vaccine. These receptors were taken from a man aged 40-55 years with glioma. The conserved cysteine and the conserved F or W are not part of the CDR3 here. A D gene is named only where the DNA matches it firmly. Clone sizes are given selectively: once, few, many, or a class where the clone is expanded.

j_call d_call v_call clone_size cdr3_length cdr3_aa
TRBJ2-2 TRBD1 TRBV5-1 NA 15 ASSLGHRGANTGELF
TRBJ2-7 NA TRBV27 once 15 ASSPTVGALRGYEQY
TRBJ2-1 NA TRBV7-9 NA 14 ASSLLTGQIHNEQF
TRBJ1-2 TRBD1 TRBV28 NA 14 ASRPHRDRGGHIYT
TRBJ1-1 NA TRBV5-4 NA 13 ASSPPRGQNTEAF
TRBJ1-4 NA TRBV2 NA 11 ASSVRAGEKLF
TRBJ1-5 NA TRBV12-2 few 12 ASRPGRGGQPQH
TRBJ1-2 TRBD1 TRBV25-1 few 13 ASSDEAGGDYGYT
TRBJ2-1 TRBD1 TRBV9 NA 13 ASSVLPGQGNEQF
TRBJ2-5 NA TRBV15 few 14 ATSPIRGGFEETQY
TRBJ1-3 NA TRBV27 NA 14 ASRAGTSSPGNTIY
TRBJ1-6 NA TRBV5-1 NA 12 ASSLAGVNSPLH
TRBJ2-7 NA TRBV23-1 NA 12 ASSHMVSSYEQY
TRBJ1-6 TRBD1 TRBV4-3 NA 14 ASSQARGQYNSPLH
TRBJ2-7 NA TRBV10-3 NA 12 AISGGHETYEQY
TRBJ2-5 NA TRBV30 NA 10 AWTGNKETQY
TRBJ2-3 TRBD2 TRBV5-1 NA 13 ASSLRGGGTDTQY
TRBJ2-6 NA TRBV30 NA 12 AWSTHTGANVLT
TRBJ1-2 NA TRBV7-9 NA 14 ASSPSGQGGVYGYT
TRBJ2-1 NA TRBV4-3 NA 13 ASSQDWQGWNEQF
TRBJ2-2 NA TRBV11-2 NA 16 ASSERTKTLMGTGELF
TRBJ2-2 NA TRBV28 NA 13 ASSPGSKNTGELF
TRBJ2-1 NA TRBV9 NA 11 ASSGREDNEQF